The 9 T cell receptor beta chains below come from one sample, sequenced in a study of blood T cell repertoires in COVID-19. This table comes from immunoSEQ multiplex PCR, and its TCRdb copy is limited to in-frame clones, with some not included. The sample shows under 200,000 clones, 84% of them seen only once. Sequenced input: peripheral blood. All receptors come from a man between 35 and 55 years old who had recovered from COVID-19.

CDR3 nucleotide sequence: TGTGCCAGTAGTCCCAACCAGGGGACTAATGAAAAACTGTTTTTT. Translated, it gives CASSPNQGTNEKLFF. The J gene is TRBJ1-4, the V gene TRBV19; tentatively, D is TRBD1 (6 bases). The CDR3 has 15 residues. Between the trimmed V and J ends, which lost 5 bases and 2 bases, there was a span of 12 bases. Germline lookup yields CDR1 LNHDA and CDR2 SQIVND (reference sequence).

This clone was found once. V and J are TRBV13 and TRBJ2-2, with D uncertain. V shed 2 bases and J shed 7 bases, with 8 bases lying between them. This CDR3 is 13 amino acids long. The V gene's germline CDR1 is PRHDT and CDR2 FYEKMQ (reference sequence). CDR3 DNA: TGTGCCAGCAGCTTACCCCCGGTCGGGGAGCTGTTTTTT. This gives the protein CASSLPPVGELFF. The entire variable domain, with the rest obtained from reference TRBV13 and TRBJ2-2, is as follows: AAGVIQSPRHLIKEKRETATLKCYPIPRHDTVYWYQQGPGQDPQFLISFYEKMQSDKGSIPDRFSAQQFSDYHSELNMSSLELGDSALYFCASSLPPVGELFFGEGSRLTVL.

V is TRBV5-1 and J is TRBJ2-1; maybe TRBD2 (5 bases). Trimming cost V 4 bases and J 7 bases, with 21 bases left between them. CDR1 and CDR2 (germline): SGHRS, YFSETQ. The CDR3 covers 16 residues. DNA of the CDR3: TGCGCCAGCAGCCCTACTTCTAGCAGTTTAAAGAATGAGCAGTTCTTC. Translating gives CASSPTSSSLKNEQFF.

This chain links TRBV28 with TRBJ2-6, with 9 bases lining up with TRBD1. Unmatched junction bases numbered 8, after V lost 8 bases and J lost 0 bases. Per the germline V gene, CDR1 is MDHEN and CDR2 is SYDVKM. The CDR3 sequence is 17 residues long. Here the CDR3 reads CASGRDRDFSGANVLTF. The DNA for the CDR3 is TGTGCCAGCGGCCGGGACAGGGACTTCTCTGGGGCCAACGTCCTGACTTTC.

The rearrangement links TRBV11-3 to TRBJ2-1; 10 bases are shared with TRBD2. CDR1 and CDR2 (germline): SGHNT, YENEEA. The CDR3 has 14 amino acids. V lost 3 bases and J lost 8; bases outside the gene matches: 4. CDR3 sequence reads: CASSFSGGLDEQFF. DNA of the CDR3: TGTGCCAGCAGCTTTAGCGGGGGGCTCGATGAGCAGTTCTTC.

This clone has only one observation. The chain combines TRBV1 with TRBJ1-5. TRBV1 corresponds to a pseudogene. The CDR3 covers 15 residues. The CDR3 DNA follows: TGCACCAGCAGCGTCGGGGGGCGGAGGGATCAGCCCCAGCATTTT. Protein product: CTSSVGGRRDQPQHF.

The gene calls are TRBV19 and TRBJ1-1; 7 bases align to TRBD1. This CDR3 comprises 11 residues. The V gene end was trimmed by 7 bases and the J gene end by 6 bases; junction bases not matched to a gene: 2. From germline, CDR1 is LNHDA and CDR2 SQIVND (reference sequence). CDR3 DNA: TGTGCCAGTAAAAGGGGGCCTGAAGCTTTCTTT. Its translation: CASKRGPEAFF.

The chain couples TRBV5-1 to TRBJ2-3, with a tentative D call TRBD1 (6 bases). This CDR3 has 14 residues. Between the trimmed V and J ends, which lost 7 bases and 0 bases, there was a span of 12 bases. Germline V gives CDR1 SGHRS, CDR2 YFSETQ. The CDR3 is CASCRQESTDTQYF. DNA for the CDR3: TGCGCCAGCTGTAGACAGGAGAGCACAGATACGCAGTATTTT.

The J gene is TRBJ2-5, the V gene TRBV11-1, with 8 bases that match TRBD2. CDR3 length equals 15 residues. J lost 4 bases, V lost 1 base, and 5 bases had no gene match. Germline assignment: CDR1 SGHAT and CDR2 FQDESV (reference sequence). DNA of the CDR3: TGTGCCAGCAGCTTAGTCGCGGGGGGACCAGAGACCCAGTACTTC. This encodes CASSLVAGGPETQYF.